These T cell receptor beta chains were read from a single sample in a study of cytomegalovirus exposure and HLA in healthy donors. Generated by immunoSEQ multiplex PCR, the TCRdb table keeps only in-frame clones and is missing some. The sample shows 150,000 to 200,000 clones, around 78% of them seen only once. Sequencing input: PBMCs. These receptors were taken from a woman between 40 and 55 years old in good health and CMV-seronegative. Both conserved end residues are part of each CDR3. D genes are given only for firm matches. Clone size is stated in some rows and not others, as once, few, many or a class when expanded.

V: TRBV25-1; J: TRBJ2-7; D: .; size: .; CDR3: CASSELQGAYEQYF; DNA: TGTGCCAGCAGTGAGCTTCAAGGGGCCTACGAGCAGTACTTC
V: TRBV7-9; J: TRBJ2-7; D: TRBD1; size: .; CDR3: CASSSGQGGSEQYF; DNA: TGTGCCAGCAGCTCAGGACAGGGGGGAAGCGAGCAGTACTTC
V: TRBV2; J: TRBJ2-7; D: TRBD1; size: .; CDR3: CASSLDRGRGEQYF; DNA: TGTGCCAGCAGCCTGGACAGGGGGAGAGGCGAGCAGTACTTC
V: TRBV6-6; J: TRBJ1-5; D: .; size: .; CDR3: CASSIQPEGPQHF; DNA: TGTGCCAGCAGTATCCAGCCGGAGGGGCCCCAGCATTTT
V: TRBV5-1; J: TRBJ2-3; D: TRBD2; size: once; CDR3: CASAPGGASDTQYF; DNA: TGCGCCAGCGCACCGGGGGGGGCATCTGATACGCAGTATTTT
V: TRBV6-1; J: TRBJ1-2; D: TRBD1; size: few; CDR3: CASSERMGQGVLHGYTF; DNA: TGTGCCAGCAGTGAAAGAATGGGACAGGGTGTTTTACATGGCTACACCTTC
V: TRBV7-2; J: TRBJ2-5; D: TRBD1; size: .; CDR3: CASSSTGLGTQYF; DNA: TGTGCCAGCAGCTCGACAGGGCTGGGGACCCAGTACTTC
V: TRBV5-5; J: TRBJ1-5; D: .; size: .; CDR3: CASSLGTGSEPQHF; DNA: TGTGCCAGCAGCTTGGGCACGGGGTCAGAACCCCAGCATTTT
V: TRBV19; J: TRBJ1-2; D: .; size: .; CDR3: CASSIWSGMQYGYTF; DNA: TGTGCCAGTAGTATCTGGTCAGGGATGCAATATGGCTACACCTTC
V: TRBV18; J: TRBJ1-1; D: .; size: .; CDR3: CASSNGQMNTEAFF; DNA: TGTGCCAGCTCAAATGGACAGATGAACACTGAAGCTTTCTTT
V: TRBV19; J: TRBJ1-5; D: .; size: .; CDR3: CASSITPDQPQHF; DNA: TGTGCCAGTAGTATAACCCCAGATCAGCCCCAGCATTTT
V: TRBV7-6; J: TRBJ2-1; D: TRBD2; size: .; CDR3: CASSLEGLAGGNEQFF; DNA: TGTGCCAGCAGCTTAGAGGGACTAGCGGGGGGAAATGAGCAGTTCTTC
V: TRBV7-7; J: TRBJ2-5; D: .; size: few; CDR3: CASSLITGETQYF; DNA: TGTGCCAGCAGCTTAATAACGGGGGAGACCCAGTACTTC
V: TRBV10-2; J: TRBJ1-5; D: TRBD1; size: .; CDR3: CASSATSGQGSNQPQHF; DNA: TGCGCCAGCAGTGCTACTTCGGGACAGGGTAGCAATCAGCCCCAGCATTTT
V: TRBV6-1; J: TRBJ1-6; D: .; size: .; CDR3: CASSPSLYNSPLHF; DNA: TGTGCCAGCAGCCCAAGCTTATACAATTCACCCCTCCACTTT
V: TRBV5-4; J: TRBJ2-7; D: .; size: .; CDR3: CASSPTGSYEQYF; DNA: TGTGCCAGCAGCCCAACAGGGTCCTACGAGCAGTACTTC
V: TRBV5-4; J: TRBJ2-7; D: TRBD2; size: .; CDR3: CASSLSGTNSYEQYF; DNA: TGTGCCAGCAGCTTATCAGGGACTAACTCCTACGAGCAGTACTTC
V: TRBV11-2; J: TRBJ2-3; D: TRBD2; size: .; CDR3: CASSLDGAGIVDTQYF; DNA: TGTGCCAGCAGCTTAGATGGAGCGGGGATCGTAGATACGCAGTATTTT
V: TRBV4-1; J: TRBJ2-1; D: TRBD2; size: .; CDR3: CASRRASGNNEQFF; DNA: TGCGCCAGCCGCCGGGCTAGCGGCAACAATGAGCAGTTCTTC
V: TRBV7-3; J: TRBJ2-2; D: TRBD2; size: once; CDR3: CASSAQAGLAGKTGELFF; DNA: TGTGCCAGCAGCGCCCAGGCGGGACTAGCGGGGAAGACCGGGGAGCTGTTTTTT
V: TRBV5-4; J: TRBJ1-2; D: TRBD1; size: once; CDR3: CASSLGPGTGISNYGYTF; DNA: TGTGCCAGCAGCTTGGGGCCCGGGACAGGCATTTCTAACTATGGCTACACCTTC
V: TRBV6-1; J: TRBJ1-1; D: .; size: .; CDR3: CASSEDPGGATEAFF; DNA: TGTGCCAGCAGTGAGGACCCGGGGGGCGCGACTGAAGCTTTCTTT
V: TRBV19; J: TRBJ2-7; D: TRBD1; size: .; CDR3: CASSNPYRGRMYEQYF; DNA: TGTGCCAGTAGTAACCCGTACAGGGGACGGATGTACGAGCAGTACTTC
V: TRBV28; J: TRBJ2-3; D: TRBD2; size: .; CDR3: CASSLDLLRGAVDTQYF; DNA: TGTGCCAGCAGTTTAGACCTCCTGCGGGGGGCTGTAGATACGCAGTATTTT
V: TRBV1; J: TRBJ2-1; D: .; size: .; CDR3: CTSSPEELRPSNEQFF; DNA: TGCACCAGCAGCCCTGAGGAGCTTAGGCCCTCCAATGAGCAGTTCTTC
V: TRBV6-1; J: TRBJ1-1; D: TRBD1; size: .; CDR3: CASSDPGQINTEAFF; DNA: TGTGCCAGCAGTGATCCGGGACAGATCAACACTGAAGCTTTCTTT
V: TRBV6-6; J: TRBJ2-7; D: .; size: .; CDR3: CASSYAAYEQYF; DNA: TGTGCCAGCAGTTACGCGGCCTACGAGCAGTACTTC
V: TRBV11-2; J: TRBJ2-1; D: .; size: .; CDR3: CASSSGLYNEQFF; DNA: TGTGCCAGCAGCTCGGGACTCTACAATGAGCAGTTCTTC
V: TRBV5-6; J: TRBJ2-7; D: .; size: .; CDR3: CASSFDRLDNEQYF; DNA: TGTGCCAGCAGCTTTGACAGGTTGGACAACGAGCAGTACTTC
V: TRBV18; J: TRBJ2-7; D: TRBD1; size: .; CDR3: CASSPSEGQGLFEQYF; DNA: TGTGCCAGCTCACCGTCGGAGGGACAGGGGCTGTTCGAGCAGTACTTC
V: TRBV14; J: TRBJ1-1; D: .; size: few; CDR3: CASSRQMNTEAFF; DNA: TGTGCCAGCAGCCGACAGATGAACACTGAAGCTTTCTTT
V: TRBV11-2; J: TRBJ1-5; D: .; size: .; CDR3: CASRLFSRGATHAHQPQHF; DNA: TGTGCCAGCAGATTATTTTCGCGCGGCGCGACGCACGCGCATCAGCCCCAGCATTTT
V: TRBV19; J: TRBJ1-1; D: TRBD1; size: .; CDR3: CASSRGQGIAEAFF; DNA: TGTGCCAGTAGTAGGGGACAGGGGATAGCTGAAGCTTTCTTT